This passage covers 16 T cell receptor beta chains from one sample sequenced in a study of CD8 T cells in ankylosing spondylitis. Notes on the study in general: A TCR beta motif made of fewer than 10 highly homologous variants seemed typical of ankylosing spondylitis blood.

Their specific antigens are unknown. Each CDR3 protein is one row after TCRdb ran MiXCR on the 5' RACE reads. The sample lists more than 100,000 distinct CDR3 sequences; over 15% were seen once. Sequenced input: blood, either unsorted or a sorted T cell fraction (not recorded which). These TCRs come from a male donor with ankylosing spondylitis.

J is TRBJ2-7 and V is TRBV28, with 7 bases identical to TRBD1. Per germline, CDR1 MDHEN and CDR2 SYDVKM. V trimming: 6 bases; J trimming: 4 bases; junction bases outside the gene matches: 12. The CDR3 covers 15 residues. CDR3 bases: TGTGCCAGCAGAAACAGGGTCAGGGGGTATTACGAGCAGTACTTC. Its translation is CASRNRVRGYYEQYF.

This clonotype was observed a few times. The gene calls are TRBV5-1 and TRBJ2-5; no reliable D call. Germline V gene data show CDR1 as SGHRS and CDR2 as YFSETQ. V gave up 2 bases and J gave up 4 bases, with 9 bases separating them. The CDR3 is 13 residues long. The CDR3 nucleotides are TGCGCCAGCAGCTTTTGGCGGACAGAGACCCAGTACTTC. Translated, it gives CASSFWRTETQYF.

The V and J genes are TRBV10-3 and TRBJ1-5; D might be TRBD1 (6 bases). Per the germline V gene, CDR1 is ENHRY and CDR2 is SYGVKD. The CDR3 totals 15 residues. Trimming pared 10 bases from V and 4 bases from J, leaving 20 bases between. For the CDR3, the DNA is TGTGCCAGCGTCGGAGGGTTAGGGGGGAATCAGCCCCAGCATTTT. Translating gives CASVGGLGGNQPQHF.

This clonotype was observed at least ten times. The rearrangement joins TRBV7-9 to TRBJ2-3; tentatively, D is TRBD1 (5 bases). Trimming shortened V by 1 base and J by 2 bases, and 13 bases separated the two germline ends. This CDR3 has 16 amino acids. Germline-derived CDR1 and CDR2 are SEHNR and FQNEAQ (reference sequence). The DNA of the CDR3 is TGTGCCAGCAGCTTAGTCCTAGGGGCGGTCACAGATACGCAGTATTTT. The encoded protein is CASSLVLGAVTDTQYF.

The chain has TRBV7-2 and TRBJ2-1, with D tentatively TRBD2 (6 bases). Germline V gene data show CDR1 as SGHTA and CDR2 as FQGNSA. The length of the CDR3 is 14 residues. Trimming stripped 7 bases from V and 4 bases from J, with 14 bases between. The CDR3 spells CASKPSEPYNEQFF. The CDR3 nucleotides read TGTGCCAGCAAGCCTAGCGAGCCTTACAATGAGCAGTTCTTC.

This clonotype was detected only once. This may come from a read error, since a much larger clone is one base off. The V gene is TRBV11-1, the J gene TRBJ2-7, with 8 bases identical to TRBD1. CDR3 size: 13 residues. From germline, CDR1 is SGHAT and CDR2 FQDESV (reference sequence). The CDR3 reads CVSSLGTGYEQYF. DNA of the CDR3: TGTGTCAGCAGCTTAGGGACAGGCTACGAGCAGTACTTC.

The gene calls are TRBV7-2 and TRBJ2-2; D is ambiguous. The CDR3 runs to 13 residues. CDR1 is SGHTA and CDR2 is FQGNSA in the germline V gene. Trimming stripped 4 bases from V and 6 bases from J, with 9 bases between. The CDR3 DNA reads TGTGCCAGCAGCTCCGAAGCCCCCGGGGAGCTGTTTTTT. Encoded protein: CASSSEAPGELFF.

The J gene is TRBJ2-3, the V gene TRBV14, with D perhaps TRBD1 (5 bases). This CDR3 region has 17 residues. The ends were cut back, 0 bases at V and 1 base at J, with 14 bases in the middle. CDR1 SGHDN and CDR2 FVKESK come from the germline V gene. In nucleotides, the CDR3 is TGTGCCAGCAGCCAAGACCCGAGGCAGGGTGGCACAGATACGCAGTATTTT. This sequence encodes CASSQDPRQGGTDTQYF.

The V gene is TRBV6-1, the J gene TRBJ2-1, with TRBD2 matching over 8 bases. V was clipped by 6 bases and J by 2 bases; unmatched bases: 9. Germline lookup yields CDR1 MNHNS and CDR2 SASEGT. This CDR3 region has 16 residues. DNA of the CDR3: TGTGCCAGCAGGACCCCCCGCGGGAGGCCCTACAATGAGCAGTTCTTC. This encodes CASRTPRGRPYNEQFF.

J is TRBJ2-2 and V is TRBV9; D is unresolved. Trimming cost V 5 bases and J 6 bases, with 20 bases left between them. The CDR3 extends over 16 amino acids. Per germline, CDR1 SGDLS and CDR2 YYNGEE. The CDR3 loop is CASSEEIGAKAGELFF. The CDR3 region has the DNA TGTGCCAGCAGTGAAGAGATAGGAGCTAAGGCCGGGGAGCTGTTTTTT.

This chain links TRBV12-3 or TRBV12-4 with TRBJ2-6; a possible D gene is TRBD1 (5 bases). The CDR3 contains 15 residues. V was cut by 4 bases and J by 1 base, with 8 bases left in between. DNA of the CDR3: TGTGCCAGCAGTTCCTCAGGGTCTGGGGCCAACGTCCTGACTTTC. This encodes CASSSSGSGANVLTF.

The chain has TRBV20-1 and TRBJ2-7; a weak D match, TRBD1 (6 bases). CDR1 DFQATT and CDR2 SNEGSKA come from the germline V gene (reference sequence). V was clipped by 2 bases and J by 3 bases, with 8 bases between them. CDR3 size: 12 residues. CDR3 protein: CSARRGSYEQYF. CDR3 in DNA: TGCAGTGCTAGAAGGGGGAGCTACGAGCAGTACTTC.

This chain links TRBV27 with TRBJ2-7; 14 positions agree with TRBD2. The germline V gene encodes CDR1 MNHEY and CDR2 SMNVEV (reference sequence). The J segment lost 4 bases and the V segment lost 5 bases, leaving 7 bases of the junction unmatched. The CDR3 totals 16 residues. The CDR3 is CASSPGLAGVGYEQYF. The DNA of the CDR3 is TGTGCCAGCAGTCCGGGACTAGCGGGAGTTGGGTACGAGCAGTACTTC.

This clonotype appeared a few times. The CDR3 region is CASSLYGGSNQPQHF. For the CDR3, the DNA is TGTGCCAGCAGTTTATATGGGGGTAGCAATCAGCCCCAGCATTTT. The rearrangement uses TRBV12-3 or TRBV12-4 and TRBJ1-5; D may be TRBD1 (5 bases). Trimming took off 2 bases at V and 0 bases at J, with 8 bases between the two ends. The length of the CDR3 is 15 residues.

This chain uses TRBV6-1 with TRBJ2-1, with 7 bases matching TRBD2. CDR1 and CDR2 (germline): MNHNS, SASEGT. Losses at the gene ends were 8 bases for V and 7 bases for J; bases not matched to a gene: 8. The CDR3 extends over 13 amino acids. CDR3 sequence: CASEGGPDNEQFF. CDR3 nucleotide sequence: TGTGCCAGCGAGGGAGGGCCGGATAATGAGCAGTTCTTC.

This clonotype came up a few times. This sequence joins TRBV24-1 and TRBJ2-2, with TRBD2 as a possible D gene (6 bases). The ends were cut back, 2 bases at V and 12 bases at J, with 27 bases in the middle. Germline CDR1 reads KGHDR; CDR2 reads SFDVKD. The length of the CDR3 is 18 residues. CDR3 sequence: CATSDYRTTIDAPGQLFF. The CDR3 DNA reads as TGTGCCACCAGTGATTATCGGACTACTATCGACGCCCCGGGGCAGCTGTTTTTT.